A selection of T cell receptor beta chains follows, all from one sample in a study of vaccination and CD4 T cells after COVID-19. These receptors are not linked to any known antigen. TCRdb redid the calling of the PCR reads with MiXCR, one entry per CDR3 protein. The data show about 10,000 distinct CDR3 sequences, around a quarter seen once. The starting material was CD4+ T cells from blood, cultured in vitro, obtained before SARS-CoV-2 vaccination. All receptors derive from a human donor who received a COVID-19 vaccine. Both conserved end residues are part of each CDR3. A D gene is named only where the DNA matches it firmly. A row's size may be missing; if present it is once, few, many or a size class.

v_gene: TRBV7-8; j_gene: TRBJ1-2; d_gene: TRBD1; abundance: NA; CDR3aa: CASSLDRVDYGYTF; CDR3nt: TGTGCCAGCAGCCTCGACAGGGTTGACTATGGCTACACCTTC
v_gene: TRBV6-2/TRBV6-3; j_gene: TRBJ1-2; d_gene: NA; abundance: NA; CDR3aa: CASRRSYSYTF; CDR3nt: TGTGCCAGCAGACGCTCCTATAGCTACACCTTC
v_gene: TRBV5-1; j_gene: TRBJ2-5; d_gene: TRBD2; abundance: few; CDR3aa: CASKTGHGGETQYF; CDR3nt: TGCGCCAGCAAAACGGGGCACGGGGGGGAGACCCAGTACTTC
v_gene: TRBV25-1; j_gene: TRBJ1-2; d_gene: NA; abundance: NA; CDR3aa: CASSDVRNYGYTF; CDR3nt: TGTGCCAGCAGTGATGTGCGGAACTATGGCTACACCTTC
v_gene: TRBV6-1; j_gene: TRBJ1-1; d_gene: NA; abundance: NA; CDR3aa: CASSEATDGRNTEAFF; CDR3nt: TGTGCCAGCAGTGAAGCGACCGACGGGAGGAACACTGAAGCTTTCTTT
v_gene: TRBV6-5; j_gene: TRBJ2-6; d_gene: TRBD1; abundance: few; CDR3aa: CASSYSTGNYGANVLTF; CDR3nt: TGTGCCAGCAGTTACTCGACAGGGAACTATGGGGCCAACGTCCTGACTTTC
v_gene: TRBV10-1; j_gene: TRBJ2-3; d_gene: NA; abundance: few; CDR3aa: CASSESTEADTQYF; CDR3nt: TGCGCCAGCAGTGAGAGTACAGAAGCAGATACGCAGTATTTT
v_gene: TRBV6-5; j_gene: TRBJ1-1; d_gene: NA; abundance: few; CDR3aa: CASSSRNTEAFF; CDR3nt: TGTGCCAGCAGTTCCCGGAACACTGAAGCTTTCTTT
v_gene: TRBV4-1; j_gene: TRBJ2-3; d_gene: TRBD2; abundance: once; CDR3aa: CASSQAMGGRRGTDTQYF; CDR3nt: TGCGCCAGCAGCCAAGCGATGGGGGGGAGGCGGGGCACAGATACGCAGTATTTT
v_gene: TRBV20-1; j_gene: TRBJ2-3; d_gene: NA; abundance: few; CDR3aa: CSAWHGGPGTDTQYF; CDR3nt: TGCAGTGCCTGGCACGGGGGGCCGGGCACAGATACGCAGTATTTT
v_gene: TRBV19; j_gene: TRBJ1-5; d_gene: TRBD1; abundance: NA; CDR3aa: CASSRGLESQPQHF; CDR3nt: TGTGCCAGTAGCAGGGGGCTTGAGAGTCAGCCCCAGCATTTT
v_gene: TRBV19; j_gene: TRBJ1-6; d_gene: NA; abundance: NA; CDR3aa: CASSIGGTETSPLHF; CDR3nt: TGTGCCAGTAGTATAGGCGGGACGGAGACTTCACCCCTCCACTTT
v_gene: TRBV20-1; j_gene: TRBJ2-5; d_gene: TRBD1; abundance: NA; CDR3aa: CSARDGDRVQETQYF; CDR3nt: TGCAGTGCTAGAGATGGGGACAGGGTCCAAGAGACCCAGTACTTC
v_gene: TRBV6-2/TRBV6-3; j_gene: TRBJ1-5; d_gene: TRBD1; abundance: few; CDR3aa: CASAGQGGGNQPQHF; CDR3nt: TGTGCAAGCGCCGGACAGGGCGGGGGGAATCAGCCCCAGCATTTT
v_gene: TRBV6-5; j_gene: TRBJ1-1; d_gene: TRBD1; abundance: NA; CDR3aa: CASSYSTGVGPEAFF; CDR3nt: TGTGCCAGCAGTTACTCGACAGGGGTAGGCCCTGAAGCTTTCTTT
v_gene: TRBV6-1; j_gene: TRBJ1-5; d_gene: NA; abundance: few; CDR3aa: CASSVTDSNQPQHF; CDR3nt: TGTGCCAGCAGTGTGACTGATAGCAATCAGCCCCAGCATTTT
v_gene: TRBV20-1; j_gene: TRBJ2-1; d_gene: TRBD1; abundance: few; CDR3aa: CSASAADRAENEQFF; CDR3nt: TGCAGTGCTAGTGCGGCGGACAGGGCCGAAAATGAGCAGTTCTTC
v_gene: TRBV24-1; j_gene: TRBJ2-3; d_gene: NA; abundance: few; CDR3aa: CATSAPALSGFLNRDGAATQYF; CDR3nt: TGTGCCACCAGTGCCCCCGCCCTGTCAGGATTCCTCAACCGGGACGGCGCCGCTACGCAGTATTTT
v_gene: TRBV4-2; j_gene: TRBJ1-5; d_gene: NA; abundance: few; CDR3aa: CASSPRQPNQPQHF; CDR3nt: TGTGCCAGCAGCCCCCGACAGCCAAATCAGCCCCAGCATTTT
v_gene: TRBV4-2; j_gene: TRBJ2-7; d_gene: NA; abundance: NA; CDR3aa: CASSQDRGSYEQYF; CDR3nt: TGTGCCAGCAGCCAAGATCGCGGCTCCTACGAGCAGTACTTC
v_gene: TRBV28; j_gene: TRBJ1-2; d_gene: TRBD1; abundance: NA; CDR3aa: CASSFLGQGAYGYTF; CDR3nt: TGTGCCAGCAGTTTCCTGGGACAGGGGGCTTATGGCTACACCTTC
v_gene: TRBV11-2; j_gene: TRBJ2-5; d_gene: TRBD1; abundance: NA; CDR3aa: CASSQGTGVQETQYF; CDR3nt: TGTGCCAGCAGTCAAGGGACAGGGGTGCAGGAGACCCAGTACTTC
v_gene: TRBV12-3/TRBV12-4; j_gene: TRBJ2-4; d_gene: TRBD1; abundance: NA; CDR3aa: CASSTTGGARKNIQYF; CDR3nt: TGTGCCAGCAGTACTACAGGGGGCGCCAGAAAAAACATTCAGTACTTC
v_gene: TRBV20-1; j_gene: TRBJ2-7; d_gene: NA; abundance: few; CDR3aa: CSARDLGHLKPYEQYF; CDR3nt: TGCAGTGCTAGAGATCTGGGACACTTAAAACCCTACGAGCAGTACTTC
v_gene: TRBV24-1; j_gene: TRBJ2-3; d_gene: TRBD1; abundance: large; CDR3aa: CATSDRGQGTADTQYF; CDR3nt: TGTGCCACCAGTGACCGGGGACAGGGAACGGCAGATACGCAGTATTTT
v_gene: TRBV18; j_gene: TRBJ1-4; d_gene: NA; abundance: few; CDR3aa: CASSPGTNGEKLFF; CDR3nt: TGTGCCAGCTCACCCGGGACAAATGGTGAAAAACTGTTTTTT
v_gene: TRBV29-1; j_gene: TRBJ1-2; d_gene: NA; abundance: few; CDR3aa: CSVDRVEEPDYGYTF; CDR3nt: TGCAGCGTTGATCGTGTAGAGGAACCAGACTATGGCTACACCTTC
v_gene: TRBV30; j_gene: TRBJ1-4; d_gene: TRBD1; abundance: NA; CDR3aa: CALRTGGYEKLFF; CDR3nt: TGTGCCCTCAGAACAGGGGGGTATGAAAAACTGTTTTTT
v_gene: TRBV11-3; j_gene: TRBJ2-7; d_gene: NA; abundance: few; CDR3aa: CASSLAGVVDYEQYF; CDR3nt: TGTGCCAGCAGCTTAGCGGGGGTAGTAGACTACGAGCAGTACTTC
v_gene: TRBV5-4; j_gene: TRBJ2-7; d_gene: NA; abundance: NA; CDR3aa: CASSLTRQGGDHEQYF; CDR3nt: TGTGCCAGCAGCTTAACGAGACAGGGCGGGGACCACGAGCAGTACTTC
v_gene: TRBV19; j_gene: TRBJ1-6; d_gene: TRBD1; abundance: NA; CDR3aa: CASTTLGTANSPLHF; CDR3nt: TGTGCCAGTACCACCTTAGGGACAGCCAATTCACCCCTCCACTTT
v_gene: TRBV20-1; j_gene: TRBJ2-3; d_gene: NA; abundance: few; CDR3aa: CSASLPQQRSTDTQYF; CDR3nt: TGCAGTGCTAGTCTCCCTCAGCAGCGTAGCACAGATACGCAGTATTTT
v_gene: TRBV20-1; j_gene: TRBJ2-3; d_gene: NA; abundance: few; CDR3aa: CSARIGLRGNTDTQYF; CDR3nt: TGCAGTGCTAGAATAGGACTCCGGGGTAACACAGATACGCAGTATTTT
v_gene: TRBV19; j_gene: TRBJ1-6; d_gene: NA; abundance: few; CDR3aa: CATQDRANSPLHF; CDR3nt: TGTGCCACCCAGGACAGAGCCAATTCACCCCTCCACTTT